The T cell receptor beta chain under discussion was sequenced for a study of T cells in Graves' hyperthyroidism and ophthalmopathy. Amplification of TCR beta CDR3 regions was performed using RNA transcripts as template. A first-round RT-PCR of the TCR CDR3 used the HTBI primer set. MiXCR was run by TCRdb on the multiplex PCR reads, yielding one entry per CDR3 protein. The data contain about 600,000 distinct CDR3 sequences, approximately 15% of them singletons. This clonotype was picked up many times. The antigen is undetermined. Study findings and constraints: Ophthalmopathy was told apart from stable hyperthyroidism by a 13 V-J model.

On the basis of clinical symptoms, serum thyroxine and TRAb, thyroid ultrasound and orbital computed tomography, diagnoses were made. This sample holds PBMCs from 8 to 10 ml fresh peripheral blood. CDR3 length: 12 residues. The germline V gene has CDR1 DFQATT and CDR2 SNEGSKA (reference sequence). With 6 bases clipped from V and 4 bases from J, the junction kept 5 bases outside the gene matches. This TCR was sampled from a woman between 40 and 55 years old with Graves' ophthalmopathy. Source material: blood. The V gene is TRBV20-1, the J gene TRBJ1-1; 7 nucleotides match TRBD1. CDR3 amino acids: CSALAGGTEAFF. The CDR3, as DNA: TGCAGTGCGCTCGCAGGGGGCACTGAAGCTTTCTTT.